Listed below are T cell receptor beta chains from one sample, sequenced in a study of T cell responses to AZD1222 COVID-19 vaccine. Here immunoSEQ multiplex PCR was the method, and the copy in TCRdb shows in-frame clones only, minus some. The table lists roughly 120,000 clones, 80% to 90% of them singletons. Material: peripheral blood, obtained on day 0 of AZD1222 vaccination. The receptors were sampled from an adult in good health. Both conserved end residues are part of each CDR3. The D gene is left open where the match is weak. Only some rows state a clone size, as once, few, many or a class for expanded clones.

j_call	d_call	clone_size	v_call	cdr3_nt	cdr3_aa
TRBJ2-1	.	.	TRBV6-4	TGTGCCAGCAGTGTCGACAGATTCAATGAGCAGTTCTTC	CASSVDRFNEQFF
TRBJ1-2	.	.	TRBV7-9	TGTGCCAGCAGCTTGGTAGGGCAAGCTAACTATGGCTACACCTTC	CASSLVGQANYGYTF
TRBJ2-3	.	.	TRBV3-1/TRBV3-2	TGTGCCAGCAGCCAAGTTCTCGGTCCAGATACGCAGTATTTT	CASSQVLGPDTQYF
TRBJ1-2	TRBD1	.	TRBV19	TGTGCCAGTAGACAGGGGAACTATGGCTACACCTTC	CASRQGNYGYTF
TRBJ1-1	.	few	TRBV6-5	TGTGCCAGCAGACAGAGAGGGCAGTCGAACACTGAAGCTTTCTTT	CASRQRGQSNTEAFF
TRBJ2-7	TRBD2	.	TRBV30	TGTGCCTGGAGCGGACTAGCGGCCTCCTACGAGCAGTACTTC	CAWSGLAASYEQYF
TRBJ2-1	TRBD1	.	TRBV7-3	TGTGCCAGCAGCTTAGATGAACAGGGGGCTGGAGAGCAGTTCTTC	CASSLDEQGAGEQFF
TRBJ1-1	.	few	TRBV7-9	TGTGCCAGCAATCGGGGGTTGGACACTGAAGCTTTCTTT	CASNRGLDTEAFF
TRBJ1-3	.	.	TRBV3-1/TRBV3-2	TGTGCCAGCAGCCAAGGCCGAGGGGGAGGGCGAAACACCATATATTTT	CASSQGRGGGRNTIYF
TRBJ2-7	TRBD2	.	TRBV6-7	TGTGCCAGCAGTGCGAGCGGGAGGACTTACTACGAGCAGTACTTC	CASSASGRTYYEQYF
TRBJ1-1	.	once	TRBV3-1/TRBV3-2	TGTGCCAGCAGCCGTGGAGGGGCGCGGACTGAAGCTTTCTTT	CASSRGGARTEAFF
TRBJ2-7	.	.	TRBV7-9	TGTGCCAGCAGCTCTCCCCAGGGAACCTACGAGCAGTACTTC	CASSSPQGTYEQYF
TRBJ2-5	.	once	TRBV12-2	TGTGCAAGTCGCTTGGTTTCACTTCGGGGCCGCCAAGAGACCCAGTACTTC	CASRLVSLRGRQETQYF
TRBJ2-5	.	.	TRBV7-3	TGTGCCAGCAGCGCAGACGGCGGGAAGAAGGAGACCCAGTACTTC	CASSADGGKKETQYF
TRBJ1-4	TRBD1	.	TRBV5-4	TGTGCCAGCAGCACGCCGGACAGGGGCTCAACTAATGAAAAACTGTTTTTT	CASSTPDRGSTNEKLFF
TRBJ2-5	.	.	TRBV9	TGTGCCAGCAGCGGCGACACAGGGAGAAAAGAGACCCAGTACTTC	CASSGDTGRKETQYF
TRBJ1-5	TRBD1	.	TRBV24-1	TGTGCCACCAGTGATCCCGCAGGGGGTGCGGGCAATCAGCCCCAGCATTTT	CATSDPAGGAGNQPQHF
TRBJ2-5	.	.	TRBV18	TGTGCCAGCTCACTAAACCCGGGACTGGTACAAGAGACCCAGTACTTC	CASSLNPGLVQETQYF
TRBJ2-2	.	.	TRBV7-9	TGTGCCAGCAGCTTAATAGCACAGGACGGGGAGCTGTTTTTT	CASSLIAQDGELFF
TRBJ1-1	TRBD1	once	TRBV25-1	TGTGCCAGCAGAAGACAGGGGGCAGTTCCTGAAGCTTTCTTT	CASRRQGAVPEAFF
TRBJ2-7	TRBD1	.	TRBV4-1	TGCGCCAGCAGCCCAGGACAGGCCTACGAGCAGTACTTC	CASSPGQAYEQYF
TRBJ1-1	.	few	TRBV2	TGTGCCAGCAACGGGGAGATGAACACTGAAGCTTTCTTT	CASNGEMNTEAFF
TRBJ1-1	.	few	TRBV6-9	TGTGCCAGCGATATCGCTTTCTTT	CASDIAFF
TRBJ2-7	.	once	TRBV7-9	TGTGCCAGCAGCTTACGACAGAGCTACGAGCAGTACTTC	CASSLRQSYEQYF
TRBJ1-1	TRBD1	.	TRBV6-1	TGTGCCAGCAGTGAACCTGGAGGGGGCAGATTGAACACTGAAGCTTTCTTT	CASSEPGGGRLNTEAFF
TRBJ1-6	.	once	TRBV5-4	TGTGCCAGCAGCTTGGGAAAGACAGCAAACTATAATTCACCCCTCCACTTT	CASSLGKTANYNSPLHF
TRBJ2-5	.	.	TRBV5-4	TGTGCCAGCAGCTTAGAAGAGACCCAGTACTTC	CASSLEETQYF
TRBJ2-3	TRBD1	.	TRBV7-2	TGTGCCAGCAGCTTTCACGGGACAGGGGGAACAGATACGCAGTATTTT	CASSFHGTGGTDTQYF
TRBJ1-1	TRBD1	.	TRBV7-9	TGTGCCAGCAGCTTACTTGGACAGGGGTCGACTGAAGCTTTCTTT	CASSLLGQGSTEAFF
TRBJ1-1	.	.	TRBV5-1	TGCGCCAGCAGCTTTCCTAAGTCGAACACTGAAGCTTTCTTT	CASSFPKSNTEAFF
TRBJ1-2	.	.	TRBV21-1	TGTGCCCGTCGACAGGATAGCCGCGGGGCCTATGGCTACACCTTC	CARRQDSRGAYGYTF